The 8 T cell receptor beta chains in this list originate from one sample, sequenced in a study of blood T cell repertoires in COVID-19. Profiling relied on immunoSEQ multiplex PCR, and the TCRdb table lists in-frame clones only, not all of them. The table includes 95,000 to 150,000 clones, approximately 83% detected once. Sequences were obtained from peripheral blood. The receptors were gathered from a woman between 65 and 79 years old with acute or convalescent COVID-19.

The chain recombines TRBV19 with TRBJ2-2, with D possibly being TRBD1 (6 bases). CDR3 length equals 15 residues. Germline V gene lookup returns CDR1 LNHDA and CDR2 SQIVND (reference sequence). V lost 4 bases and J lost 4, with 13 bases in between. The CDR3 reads CASSRSGQITGELFF. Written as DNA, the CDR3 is TGTGCCAGTAGTAGGTCAGGACAGATCACCGGGGAGCTGTTTTTT.

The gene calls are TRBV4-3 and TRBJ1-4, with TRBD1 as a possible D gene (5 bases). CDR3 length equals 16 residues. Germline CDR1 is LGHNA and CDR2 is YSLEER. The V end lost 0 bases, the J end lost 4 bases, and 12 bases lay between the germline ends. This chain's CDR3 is CASSQDLAGLNEKLFF. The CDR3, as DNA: TGCGCCAGCAGCCAAGATCTGGCGGGGCTTAATGAAAAACTGTTTTTT.

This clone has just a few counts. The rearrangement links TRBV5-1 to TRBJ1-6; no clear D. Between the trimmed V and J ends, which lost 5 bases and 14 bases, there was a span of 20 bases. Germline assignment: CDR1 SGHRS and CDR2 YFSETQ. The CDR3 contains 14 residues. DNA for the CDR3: TGCGCCAGCAGAGCCGGGTCCGATCTATCGGCCCTCCACTTT. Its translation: CASRAGSDLSALHF.

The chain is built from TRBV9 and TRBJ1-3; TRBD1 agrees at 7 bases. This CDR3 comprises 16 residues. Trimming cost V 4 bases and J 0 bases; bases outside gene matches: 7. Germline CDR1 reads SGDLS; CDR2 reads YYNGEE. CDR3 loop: CASSPDRARSGNTIYF. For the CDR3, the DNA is TGTGCCAGCAGCCCCGACAGGGCTCGCTCTGGAAACACCATATATTTT.

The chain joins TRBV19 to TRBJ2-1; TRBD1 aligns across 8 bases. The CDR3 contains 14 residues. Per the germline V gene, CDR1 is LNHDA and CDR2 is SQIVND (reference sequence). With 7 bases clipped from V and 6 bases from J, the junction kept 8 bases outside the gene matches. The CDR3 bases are TGTGCCAGTACGGTGGGACAGGTCCGCAATGAGCAGTTCTTC. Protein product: CASTVGQVRNEQFF.

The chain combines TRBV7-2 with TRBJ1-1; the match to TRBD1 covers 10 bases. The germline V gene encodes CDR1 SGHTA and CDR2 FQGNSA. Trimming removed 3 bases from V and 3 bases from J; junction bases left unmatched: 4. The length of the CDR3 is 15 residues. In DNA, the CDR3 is TGTGCCAGCAGCTTCACCGGGACAGGGGACACTGAAGCTTTCTTT. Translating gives CASSFTGTGDTEAFF.

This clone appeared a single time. The CDR3 protein is CASSIDRSGQGYTF. CDR3 DNA: TGTGCCAGTAGTATAGATCGCTCAGGTCAAGGCTACACCTTC. The chain joins TRBV19 to TRBJ1-2; D ambiguous. From germline, CDR1 is LNHDA and CDR2 SQIVND (reference sequence). The CDR3 contains 14 residues. V shed 0 bases and J shed 8 bases, with 13 bases lying between them.

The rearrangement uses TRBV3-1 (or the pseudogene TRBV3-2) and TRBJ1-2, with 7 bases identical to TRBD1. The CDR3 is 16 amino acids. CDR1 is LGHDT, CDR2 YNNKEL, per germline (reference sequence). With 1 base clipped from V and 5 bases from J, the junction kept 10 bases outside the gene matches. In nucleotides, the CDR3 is TGTGCCAGCAGCCAAGGATGGGGAACGACAGGGTATGGCTACACCTTC. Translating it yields CASSQGWGTTGYGYTF.